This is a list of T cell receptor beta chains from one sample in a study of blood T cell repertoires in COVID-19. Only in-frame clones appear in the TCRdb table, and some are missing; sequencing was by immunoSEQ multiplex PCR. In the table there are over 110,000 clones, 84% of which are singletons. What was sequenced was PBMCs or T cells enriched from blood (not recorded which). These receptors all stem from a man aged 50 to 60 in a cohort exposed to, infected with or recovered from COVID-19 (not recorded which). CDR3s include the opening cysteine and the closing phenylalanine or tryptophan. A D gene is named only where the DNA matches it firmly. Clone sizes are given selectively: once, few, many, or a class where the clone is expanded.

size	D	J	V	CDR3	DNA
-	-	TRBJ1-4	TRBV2	CASRGTTNEKLFF	TGTGCCAGCCGGGGTACAACTAATGAAAAACTGTTTTTT
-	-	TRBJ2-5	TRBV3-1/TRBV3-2	CASKGSGYKETQYF	TGTGCCAGCAAGGGTAGCGGATATAAAGAGACCCAGTACTTC
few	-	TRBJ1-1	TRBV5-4	CASRPQGGTEAFF	TGTGCCAGCAGGCCACAGGGTGGCACTGAAGCTTTCTTT
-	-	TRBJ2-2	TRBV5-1	CASSIDRPTNTGELFF	TGCGCCAGCAGCATCGACAGGCCTACCAACACCGGGGAGCTGTTTTTT
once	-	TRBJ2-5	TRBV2	CASSGNSEETQYF	TGTGCCAGCAGTGGAAACAGTGAAGAGACCCAGTACTTC
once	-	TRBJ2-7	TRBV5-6	CASSLGGSSYEQYF	TGTGCCAGCAGCTTGGGCGGAAGCTCCTACGAGCAGTACTTC
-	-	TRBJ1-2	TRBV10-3	CAISELYGYTF	TGTGCCATCAGTGAACTCTATGGCTACACCTTC
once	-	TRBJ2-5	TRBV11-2	CASSLATGTQYF	TGTGCCAGCAGCTTAGCCACCGGGACCCAGTACTTC
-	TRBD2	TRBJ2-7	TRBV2	CASSVSGRAPYEQYF	TGTGCCAGCAGTGTTAGCGGGAGGGCCCCCTACGAGCAGTACTTC
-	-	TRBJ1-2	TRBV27	CASRPQGGGYTF	TGTGCCAGCAGACCTCAGGGAGGTGGCTACACCTTC
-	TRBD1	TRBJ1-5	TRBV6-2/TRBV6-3	CASSYSTGSSQPQHF	TGTGCCAGCAGTTACTCGACAGGGTCGAGTCAGCCCCAGCATTTT
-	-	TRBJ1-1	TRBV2	CASRAFSMNTEAFF	TGTGCCAGCAGGGCCTTCTCCATGAACACTGAAGCTTTCTTT
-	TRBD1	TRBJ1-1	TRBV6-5	CASHRDRGRITEAFF	TGTGCCAGCCATAGGGACAGGGGGCGAATCACTGAAGCTTTCTTT
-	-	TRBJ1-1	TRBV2	CASSEITGNTEAFF	TGTGCCAGCAGTGAAATTACGGGGAACACTGAAGCTTTCTTT
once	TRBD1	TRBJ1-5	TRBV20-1	CSASPGQISNQPQHF	TGCAGTGCTAGTCCGGGACAGATTTCTAATCAGCCCCAGCATTTT
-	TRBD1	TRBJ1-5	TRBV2	CASRQGSNQPQHF	TGTGCCAGCCGACAGGGAAGCAATCAGCCCCAGCATTTT
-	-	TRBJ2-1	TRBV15	CATSSSYNEQFF	TGTGCCACCAGCAGTTCATACAATGAGCAGTTCTTC
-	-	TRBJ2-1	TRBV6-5	CASRRGMVNEQFF	TGTGCCAGCCGCAGGGGAATGGTTAATGAGCAGTTCTTC
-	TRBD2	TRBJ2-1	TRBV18	CASSPLAGAWNEQFF	TGTGCCAGCTCACCACTTGCGGGAGCTTGGAATGAGCAGTTCTTC
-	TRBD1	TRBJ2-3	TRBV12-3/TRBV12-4	CASSRQGLVEYF	TGTGCCAGCAGTCGACAGGGTTTGGTTGAGTATTTT
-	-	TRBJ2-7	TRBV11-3	CASSLDLQTPEVYEQYF	TGTGCCAGCAGCTTAGATCTACAGACCCCAGAAGTATACGAGCAGTACTTC
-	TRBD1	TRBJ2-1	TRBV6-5	CASSRTGGGNEQFF	TGTGCCAGCAGCCGGACAGGGGGAGGCAATGAGCAGTTCTTC
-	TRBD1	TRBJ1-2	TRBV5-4	CASSSGGRGLYGYTF	TGTGCCAGCAGCTCGGGGGGCAGGGGGCTTTATGGCTACACCTTC
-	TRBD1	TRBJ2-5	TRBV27	CASSSTGGYPTYQETQYF	TGTGCCAGCAGTTCGACAGGGGGCTACCCAACTTACCAAGAGACCCAGTACTTC
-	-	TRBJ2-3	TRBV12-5	CASGLVRDTQYF	TGTGCTAGTGGTTTGGTGAGGGATACGCAGTATTTT
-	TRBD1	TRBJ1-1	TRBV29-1	CSVFGQGNAEAFF	TGCAGCGTTTTTGGACAGGGTAACGCTGAAGCTTTCTTT
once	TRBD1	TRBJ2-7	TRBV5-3	CARSLDRGVYEQYF	TGTGCCAGAAGCTTAGACAGGGGAGTCTACGAGCAGTACTTC
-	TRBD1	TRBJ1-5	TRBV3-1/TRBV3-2	CASSPDRGRAPQHF	TGTGCCAGCAGCCCGGACAGGGGGCGGGCGCCCCAGCATTTT
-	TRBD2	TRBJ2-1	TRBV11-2	CASSYPSTSGGAWNEQFF	TGTGCCAGCAGCTACCCTTCTACTAGCGGGGGGGCCTGGAATGAGCAGTTCTTC
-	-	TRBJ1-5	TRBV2	CASSERGGGQPQHF	TGTGCCAGCAGTGAACGGGGGGGAGGTCAGCCCCAGCATTTT